These 29 T cell receptor beta chains were all obtained from the same sample, sequenced in a study of blood T cell repertoires in COVID-19. Sequencing was performed with immunoSEQ multiplex PCR; in TCRdb, only in-frame clones are kept and a portion is missing. The sample holds 250,000 to 300,000 clones, 88% seen once. Material for sequencing was peripheral blood. The origin of the receptors is a woman between 25 and 40 years old with COVID-19, enrolled during active disease.

The rearrangement joins TRBV4-1 to TRBJ1-5; no firm D call. V lost 1 base to trimming and J lost 7 bases, with 11 bases between them. In germline, CDR1 is MGHRA, CDR2 YSYEKL. The CDR3 has 14 amino acids. The DNA of the CDR3 is TGCGCCAGCAGCCAAGGTCAAGGAGGGCAGCCCCAGCATTTT. Protein sequence: CASSQGQGGQPQHF.

This clone was picked up one time. V and J are TRBV4-2 and TRBJ1-5; D remains ambiguous. V shed 0 bases and J shed 5 bases, with 5 bases lying between them. The germline CDR1 and CDR2 sequences are LGHNA and YNFKEQ. This CDR3 spans 13 amino acids. CDR3: CASSQDFYQPQHF. CDR3 coding DNA: TGTGCCAGCAGCCAAGATTTCTATCAGCCCCAGCATTTT.

This chain uses TRBV27 with TRBJ1-1, with unresolved D. The CDR3 has 16 amino acids. The germline CDR1 and CDR2 sequences are MNHEY and SMNVEV (reference sequence). Trimming left V 3 bases short and J 6 bases short, with 20 bases between. CDR3 sequence: CASSFEEGSVNAEAFF. CDR3 DNA sequence: TGTGCCAGCAGTTTTGAGGAGGGTTCCGTAAACGCTGAAGCTTTCTTT.

This rearrangement joins TRBV30 to TRBJ2-7; the match to TRBD1 covers 8 bases. V gave up 3 bases and J gave up 2 bases; unmatched junction bases: 6. Germline V gives CDR1 GTSNPN, CDR2 SVGIG (reference sequence). This CDR3 is 14 amino acids long. CDR3 region: CAWRPQGAAYEQYF. In DNA, the CDR3 is TGTGCCTGGAGGCCCCAGGGGGCGGCCTACGAGCAGTACTTC.

The chain carries TRBV7-2 and TRBJ1-2; unclear D gene. CDR3 length equals 14 residues. V was pared by 5 bases and J by 2 bases, with 12 bases between. Per germline, CDR1 SGHTA and CDR2 FQGNSA. Written as DNA, the CDR3 is TGTGCCAGCAGCCCCCGGTCAGGAAACTATGGCTACACCTTC. Its translation: CASSPRSGNYGYTF.

This clone appeared a single time. The gene calls are TRBV28 and TRBJ2-2; 8 nucleotides line up with TRBD2. This CDR3 is built from 17 residues. Germline V gene sequence: CDR1 MDHEN, CDR2 SYDVKM. The V and J ends lost 7 bases and 1 base, in that order; junction bases with no gene match: 11. The chain's CDR3 is CASNPYPLAGNTGELFF. CDR3 DNA sequence: TGTGCCAGCAATCCATACCCTCTAGCGGGGAACACCGGGGAGCTGTTTTTT.

The chain is built from TRBV9 and TRBJ1-2; TRBD1 agrees at 11 bases. V was pared by 0 bases and J by 4 bases, with 5 bases of the junction left unmatched. This CDR3 spans 16 amino acids. Germline lookup yields CDR1 SGDLS and CDR2 YYNGEE. DNA for the CDR3: TGTGCCAGCAGCGTAGCCCCCGGGACAGGGGGCTATGGCTACACCTTC. This gives the protein CASSVAPGTGGYGYTF.

The rearrangement joins TRBV10-3 to TRBJ1-2, with D perhaps matching TRBD1 (5 bases). Germline values: CDR1 ENHRY, CDR2 SYGVKD. Trimming left V 6 bases short and J 8 bases short, with 16 bases between. The CDR3 sequence is 13 residues long. The CDR3 nucleotides read TGTGCCATCAGAGGGACTGCTAAGGGGGGCTACACCTTC. Encoded protein: CAIRGTAKGGYTF.

This clone was recorded once. J is TRBJ2-5 and V is TRBV5-8, with 15 positions matching TRBD2. Germline V CDR1 and CDR2: SGHTS, YDEGEE. The CDR3 covers 15 residues. J was trimmed by 4 bases and V by 4 bases; bases with no gene match: 2. The CDR3 bases are TGTGCCAGCAGCCCGGGACTAGCGGGAGGAGAGACCCAGTACTTC. This gives the protein CASSPGLAGGETQYF. Based on the CDR3 plus reference TRBV5-8 and TRBJ2-5, the full variable domain is EAGVTQSPTHLIKTRGQQATLRCSPISGHTSVYWYQQALGLGLQFLLWYDEGEERNRGNFPPRFSGRQFPNYSSELNVNALELEDSALYLCASSPGLAGGETQYFGPGTRLLVL.

This clone has a handful of counts. The chain combines TRBV3-1 (or the pseudogene TRBV3-2) with TRBJ1-1, with D possibly being TRBD1 (6 bases). Per the germline V gene, CDR1 is LGHDT and CDR2 is YNNKEL (reference sequence). This CDR3 contains 13 residues. V was trimmed by 10 bases and J by 4 bases, leaving 16 bases between them. The CDR3 nucleotides read TGTGCCACTGAGGGGGTAGGGACCACTGAAGCTTTCTTT. It yields the protein CATEGVGTTEAFF.

This chain uses TRBV19 with TRBJ1-2; the match to TRBD1 covers 8 bases. Germline V gives CDR1 LNHDA, CDR2 SQIVND (reference sequence). The V gene end was trimmed by 6 bases and the J gene end by 4 bases; junction bases not matched to a gene: 7. This CDR3 spans 14 amino acids. The CDR3 DNA reads as TGTGCCAGTAGGGCGGCAGGGGGCGGCTATGGCTACACCTTC. Its translation: CASRAAGGGYGYTF.

J is TRBJ2-7 and V is TRBV12-3 or TRBV12-4; D is perhaps TRBD1 (5 bases). CDR3 length: 12 residues. Trimming removed 5 bases from V and 4 bases from J, with 9 bases in between. The CDR3 nucleotides are TGTGCCAGCAGTCGTACAGGATACGAGCAGTACTTC. Translation: CASSRTGYEQYF.

This sequence joins TRBV6-1 and TRBJ1-5; D possibly corresponds to TRBD1 (6 bases). CDR3 length equals 13 residues. The germline CDR1 and CDR2 sequences are MNHNS and SASEGT. Trimming took 3 bases from V and 6 from J, leaving 9 bases between them. CDR3 bases: TGTGCCAGCAGTGACAGGGGTGGTCAGCCCCAGCATTTT. Translated: CASSDRGGQPQHF.

CDR3 residues: CAWSRTSGGTDTQYF. CDR3 bases: TGTGCCTGGAGCCGAACTAGCGGGGGAACAGATACGCAGTATTTT. This chain uses TRBV30 with TRBJ2-3, with 11 positions matching TRBD2. J was trimmed by 3 bases and V by 3 bases; bases with no gene match: 5. The CDR3 loop spans 15 amino acids. Looked up from germline, CDR1 is GTSNPN and CDR2 is SVGIG (reference sequence).

This clone was observed once. The chain links TRBV6-6 to TRBJ2-1; 9 bases align to TRBD2. This CDR3 has 16 amino acids. Germline assignment: CDR1 MNHNY and CDR2 SVGAGI (reference sequence). The V segment lost 5 bases and the J segment 4 bases; nucleotides outside the gene matches: 9. CDR3: CASSRVTSGSYNEQFF. DNA for the CDR3: TGTGCCAGCAGTCGCGTTACTAGCGGGTCATACAATGAGCAGTTCTTC.

The rearrangement links TRBV10-3 to TRBJ2-1; 10 nucleotides line up with TRBD1. Per the germline V gene, CDR1 is ENHRY and CDR2 is SYGVKD. The V gene end was trimmed by 2 bases and the J gene end by 10 bases; junction bases not matched to a gene: 8. The CDR3 is made up of 15 amino acids. The CDR3 DNA follows: TGTGCCATCAGTGAGGGACAGGGGGTTCGGAACGAGCAGTTCTTC. Encoded protein: CAISEGQGVRNEQFF.

A word on this clone: A junction boundary mismatches the germline segment, possibly from a read error. The sample contains more than one DNA sequence encoding this CDR3. The chain uses TRBV19 and TRBJ1-1, with 7 bases fitting TRBD1. The CDR3 length is 13 residues. Germline CDR1 LNHDA, CDR2 SQIVND (reference sequence). CDR3 protein: CASSTQGSTEAFF. The CDR3 coding sequence is TGTGCCAGTAGTACACAGGGGAGCACTGAGGCTTTCTTT.

V gene TRBV5-4 combines with J gene TRBJ1-4, with TRBD1 matching 9 bases. After removal of 5 bases from V and 4 bases from J, the junction contained 6 bases not matched to a gene. The CDR3 extends over 15 amino acids. The germline CDR1 and CDR2 sequences are SGHNT and YYREEE (reference sequence). CDR3 sequence: CASRSRGQGNEKLFF. In DNA, the CDR3 is TGTGCCAGCAGGTCCAGGGGACAGGGTAATGAAAAACTGTTTTTT.

The V and J genes are TRBV20-1 and TRBJ2-7; D ambiguous. Per the germline V gene, CDR1 is DFQATT and CDR2 is SNEGSKA (reference sequence). This CDR3 spans 14 amino acids. V lost 3 bases, J lost 5 bases, and 17 bases lay in between. The CDR3 loop is CSASVVRLEDEQYF. CDR3 coding DNA: TGCAGTGCTAGTGTTGTCAGGTTGGAAGACGAGCAGTACTTC.

The gene calls are TRBV10-3 and TRBJ2-5, with 7 bases identical to TRBD2. Germline V lookup: CDR1 ENHRY, CDR2 SYGVKD. The V segment lost 2 bases and the J segment 3 bases; nucleotides outside the gene matches: 6. The CDR3 runs to 15 residues. The chain's CDR3 is CAISEGRLAEETQYF. The CDR3 DNA follows: TGTGCCATCAGTGAGGGTCGACTAGCCGAAGAGACCCAGTACTTC.

The CDR3 region is CATSPGDIHTGELFF. CDR3 sequence (DNA): TGTGCCACCAGCCCGGGAGACATCCACACCGGGGAGCTGTTTTTT. The chain recombines TRBV15 with TRBJ2-2; weak D call: TRBD2 (6 bases). The CDR3 runs to 15 residues. In germline, CDR1 is LNHNV, CDR2 YYDKDF (reference sequence). Trimming took off 5 bases at V and 3 bases at J, with 13 bases between the two ends.

V and J are TRBV9 and TRBJ1-3; TRBD1 agrees at 8 bases. CDR1 SGDLS and CDR2 YYNGEE come from the germline V gene. V shed 4 bases, J shed 4 bases, and the junction held 4 bases outside the gene matches. CDR3 length equals 14 residues. DNA of the CDR3: TGTGCCAGCAGCATCCGGACAGGGGGAAACACCATATATTTT. This sequence encodes CASSIRTGGNTIYF.

This chain connects TRBV18 to TRBJ1-5; D gene ambiguous. V shed 3 bases and J shed 5 bases, with 14 bases lying between them. The CDR3 loop spans 15 amino acids. From germline, CDR1 is KGHSH and CDR2 LQKENI. CDR3 in amino acids: CASSPVQARDQPQHF. The CDR3 DNA follows: TGTGCCAGCTCACCGGTGCAGGCCAGAGATCAGCCCCAGCATTTT.

The chain is built from TRBV10-3 and TRBJ1-3; D call uncertain. Germline-derived CDR1 and CDR2 are ENHRY and SYGVKD. V lost 8 bases, J lost 3 bases, and 11 bases lay in between. This CDR3 spans 13 amino acids. CDR3 nucleotide sequence: TGTGCCATCGAAGCAAGTCTTGGAAACACCATATATTTT. Protein product: CAIEASLGNTIYF.

This rearrangement joins TRBV6-4 to TRBJ2-1; 8 bases line up with TRBD2. The V gene's germline CDR1 is MRHNA and CDR2 SNTAGT. V shed 7 bases, J shed 1 base, and the junction held 9 bases outside the gene matches. The CDR3 contains 16 residues. The CDR3 nucleotides read TGTGCCAGCACCCCTGAAGCGGGGGAGTCCTACAATGAGCAGTTCTTC. Amino acids: CASTPEAGESYNEQFF.

The chain couples TRBV7-8 to TRBJ1-5; weak D call: TRBD1 (5 bases). CDR3 length: 15 residues. V dropped 2 bases and J dropped 7 bases, with 15 bases sitting between them. Germline V gives CDR1 SGHVS, CDR2 FQNEAQ. The CDR3 DNA is TGTGCCAGCAGCTTATCGATCGGGGCGGGGCAGCCCCAGCATTTT. Protein product: CASSLSIGAGQPQHF.

CDR3 in DNA: TGCAGCGTTGAAGAGCCGGTGGTAGATACGCAGTATTTT. Translating gives CSVEEPVVDTQYF. This chain connects TRBV29-1 to TRBJ2-3; no clear D. Trimming pared 0 bases from V and 5 bases from J, leaving 9 bases between. Germline V CDR1 and CDR2: SQVTM, ANQGSEA. CDR3 size: 13 residues.

The chain combines TRBV28 with TRBJ2-7, with 7 bases lining up with TRBD2. This CDR3 is 13 amino acids long. Germline V gene data show CDR1 as MDHEN and CDR2 as SYDVKM. With V trimmed by 6 bases and J by 2 bases, 4 bases remained unmatched. CDR3 in amino acids: CASRRENPYEQYF. The CDR3 bases are TGTGCCAGCAGGCGGGAGAACCCCTACGAGCAGTACTTC.

The chain combines TRBV7-9 with TRBJ2-7; 7 bases fit TRBD1. V dropped 2 bases and J dropped 2; count of bases not matched to a gene: 3. CDR3 length: 14 amino acids. The germline gives CDR1 SEHNR, CDR2 FQNEAQ (reference sequence). The CDR3 coding sequence is TGTGCCAGCAGCTTACGGGACAGACCCTACGAGCAGTACTTC. Translation: CASSLRDRPYEQYF.